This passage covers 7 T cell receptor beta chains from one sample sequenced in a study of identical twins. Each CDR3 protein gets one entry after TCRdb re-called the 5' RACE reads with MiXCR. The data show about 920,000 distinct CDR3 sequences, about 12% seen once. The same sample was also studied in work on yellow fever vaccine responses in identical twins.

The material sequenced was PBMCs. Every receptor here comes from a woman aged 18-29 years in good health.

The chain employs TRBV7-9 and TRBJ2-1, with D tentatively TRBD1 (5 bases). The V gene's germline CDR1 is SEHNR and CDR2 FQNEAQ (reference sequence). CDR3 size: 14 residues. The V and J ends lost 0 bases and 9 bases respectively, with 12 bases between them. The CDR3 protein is CASSLAGVEGEQFF. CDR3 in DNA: TGTGCCAGCAGCTTAGCAGGGGTAGAAGGTGAGCAGTTCTTC.

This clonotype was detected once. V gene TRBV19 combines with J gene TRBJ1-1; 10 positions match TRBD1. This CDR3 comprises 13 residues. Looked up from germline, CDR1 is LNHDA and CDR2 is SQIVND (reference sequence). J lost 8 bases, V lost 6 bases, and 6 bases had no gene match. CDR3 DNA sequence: TGTGCCAGTAGCATCGACAGGGGGCGAGAAGCTTTCTTT. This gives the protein CASSIDRGREAFF.

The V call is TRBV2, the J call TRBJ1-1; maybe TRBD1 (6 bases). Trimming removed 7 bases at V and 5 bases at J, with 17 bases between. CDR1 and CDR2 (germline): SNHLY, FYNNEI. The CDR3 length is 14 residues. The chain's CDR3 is CASTNRALGTEAFF. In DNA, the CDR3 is TGTGCCAGCACTAACAGGGCGCTCGGAACTGAAGCTTTCTTT.

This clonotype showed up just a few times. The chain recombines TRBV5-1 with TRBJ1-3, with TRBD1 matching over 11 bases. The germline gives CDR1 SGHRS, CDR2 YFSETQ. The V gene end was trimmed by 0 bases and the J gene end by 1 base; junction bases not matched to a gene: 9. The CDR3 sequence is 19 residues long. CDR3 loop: CASSLAGGTGGRSGNTIYF. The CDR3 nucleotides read TGCGCCAGCAGCTTGGCCGGGGGGACAGGGGGAAGGTCTGGAAACACCATATATTTT.

The CDR3 protein is CASSPGTLLNEQFF. The DNA of the CDR3 is TGTGCCAGCAGCCCCGGGACCCTACTCAATGAGCAGTTCTTC. V usage is TRBV7-2 and J usage is TRBJ2-1, with D possibly being TRBD1 or TRBD2 (5 bases each). V was clipped by 5 bases and J by 6 bases, with 14 bases between them. CDR3 length: 14 residues. CDR1 SGHTA and CDR2 FQGNSA come from the germline V gene.

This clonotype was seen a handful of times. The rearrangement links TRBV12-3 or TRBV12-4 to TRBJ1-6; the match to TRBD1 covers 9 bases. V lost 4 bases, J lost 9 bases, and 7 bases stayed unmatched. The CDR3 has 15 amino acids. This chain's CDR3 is CASSSQGQGPSPLHF. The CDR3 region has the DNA TGTGCCAGCAGTTCCCAGGGACAGGGTCCTTCACCCCTCCACTTT.

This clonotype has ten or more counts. CDR3 region: CASSLLLGDTQYF. The CDR3 region has the DNA TGTGCCAGCAGCTTATTATTGGGAGATACGCAGTATTTT. The chain combines TRBV7-6 with TRBJ2-3; D remains ambiguous. Germline CDR1 SGHVS, CDR2 FNYEAQ. V shed 2 bases and J shed 5 bases, with 8 bases lying between them. The CDR3 runs 13 residues. Supplemented by reference TRBV7-6 and TRBJ2-3, the full variable domain reads GAGVSQSPRYKVTKRGQDVALRCDPISGHVSLYWYRQALGQGPEFLTYFNYEAQQDKSGLPNDRFSAERPEGSISTLTIQRTEQRDSAMYRCASSLLLGDTQYFGPGTRLTVL.